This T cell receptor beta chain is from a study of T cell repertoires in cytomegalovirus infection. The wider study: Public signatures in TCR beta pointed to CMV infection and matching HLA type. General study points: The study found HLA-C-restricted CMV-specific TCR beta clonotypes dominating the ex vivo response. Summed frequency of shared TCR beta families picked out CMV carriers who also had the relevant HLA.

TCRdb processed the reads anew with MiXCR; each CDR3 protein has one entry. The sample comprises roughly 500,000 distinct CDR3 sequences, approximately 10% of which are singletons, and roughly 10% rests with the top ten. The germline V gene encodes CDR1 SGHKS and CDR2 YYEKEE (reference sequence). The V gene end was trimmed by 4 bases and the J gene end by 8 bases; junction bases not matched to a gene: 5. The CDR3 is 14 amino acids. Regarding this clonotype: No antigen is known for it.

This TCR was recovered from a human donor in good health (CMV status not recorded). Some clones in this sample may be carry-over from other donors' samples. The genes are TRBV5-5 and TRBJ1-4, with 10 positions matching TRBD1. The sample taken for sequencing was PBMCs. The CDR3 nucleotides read TGTGCCAGCAGCAAGGGACAGGGGTGGGAAAAACTGTTTTTT. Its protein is CASSKGQGWEKLFF.